Reported below is one T cell receptor (beta chain). Antigen unknown. TCRdb reprocessed the 5' RACE reads, with one entry per CDR3 protein and no DNA. The record lists roughly 350,000 distinct CDR3 sequences, of which the ten most abundant hold roughly 5.5%. This specimen belongs to a study of T cells expressing NK-cell markers. For the study at large: Eight donors were sequenced, of whom seven were HCMV-seropositive, while the remaining one was HCMV-seronegative. Study findings and constraints: In about six donors, dominant CD3+CD56+NKG2C+ clonotypes ranked among the top 10 CD8+ clonotypes.

This clonotype was sampled from a man aged 18 to 69 in good health. The sequenced sample was blood T cells: a sorted CD56 or NKG2C T cell subset, CD4+ or CD8+ T cells, or bulk PBMC T cells (not recorded which).

The CDR3 protein is CASSYSMPEQGAYTQYF. This rearrangement joins TRBV6-5 to TRBJ2-3; the D call of TRBD1 rests on TCRdb alone, since no DNA is present to check it. CDR1 is MNHEY, CDR2 SVGAGI, per germline. The CDR3 has 17 residues.